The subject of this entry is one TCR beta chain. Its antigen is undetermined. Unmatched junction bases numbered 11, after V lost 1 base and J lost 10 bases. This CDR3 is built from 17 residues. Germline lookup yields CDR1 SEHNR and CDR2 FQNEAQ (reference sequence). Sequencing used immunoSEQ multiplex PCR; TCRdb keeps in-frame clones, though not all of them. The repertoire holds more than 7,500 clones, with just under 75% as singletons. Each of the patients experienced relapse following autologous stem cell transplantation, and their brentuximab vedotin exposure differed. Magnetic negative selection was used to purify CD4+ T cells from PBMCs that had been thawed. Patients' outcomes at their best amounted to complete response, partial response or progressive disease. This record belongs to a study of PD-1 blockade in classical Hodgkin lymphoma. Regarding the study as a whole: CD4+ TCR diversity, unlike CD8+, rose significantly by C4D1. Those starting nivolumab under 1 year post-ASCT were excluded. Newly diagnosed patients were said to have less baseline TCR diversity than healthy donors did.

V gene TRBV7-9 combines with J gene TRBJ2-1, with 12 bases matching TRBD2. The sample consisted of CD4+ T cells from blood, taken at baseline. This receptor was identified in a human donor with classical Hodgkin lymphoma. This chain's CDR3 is CASSLERASGRAREQFF. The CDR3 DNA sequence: TGTGCCAGCAGCTTAGAGCGGGCTAGCGGGAGGGCCAGAGAGCAGTTCTTC.